The present T cell receptor beta chain was sequenced within a study of OX40 agonist ivuxolimab in advanced cancers. This clone was recorded a few times. Some clones are missing from TCRdb's copy, which holds only in-frame ones; the method was immunoSEQ multiplex PCR. The data hold around 25,000 clones, with 75% to 90% observed a single time. Germline CDR1 reads SGHTA; CDR2 reads FQGTGA. The CDR3 has 15 amino acids. V lost 5 bases and J 5 bases, leaving 18 bases between the germline ends. The clonotype was recovered from an adult with an advanced solid tumor such as melanoma, head and neck, liver or kidney cancer. V is TRBV7-3 and J is TRBJ2-5, with D possibly TRBD1 on 6 matching bases. The sample consisted of CD4+ or CD8+ T cells sorted from blood, taken in a trial of the OX40 agonist ivuxolimab. The CDR3 here is CASSPNADRSETQYF. DNA of the CDR3: TGTGCCAGCAGCCCGAACGCAGACAGGAGCGAGACCCAGTACTTC.